Included here is one TCR beta chain sequence, with context. The CDR3 end shows no conserved phenylalanine or tryptophan, and so a read error is likely. This record comes from a study of tumor-infiltrating lymphocytes in primary liver carcinoma. From about 490 ng of total RNA, TCR beta-specific cDNA was reverse-transcribed using a constant-region primer. Each TCR beta library was derived from three nested multiplex PCR rounds that employed slightly modified ARM-PCR. The first two PCR rounds used TRBV1-TRBV30 forward primers with a C-beta reverse primer, around 10 cycles each. TCRdb called the multiplex PCR reads again in MiXCR, with one record for every CDR3 protein. Of about 320,000 distinct CDR3 sequences listed, 55% to 65% are singletons. The CDR3 runs to 17 residues. The germline V gene has CDR1 SGHDN and CDR2 FVKESK. Germline DNA was also extracted, and blood RNA derived from unsorted whole blood.

The sequenced sample was peripheral blood. V gene TRBV14 combines with J gene TRBJ2-1, with 8 bases identical to TRBD1. The TCR was taken from a man aged 35-49 years with primary liver carcinoma and hepatitis B virus infection. CDR3 protein: CTSSQDFRTGGRNEQFL. CDR3 nucleotide sequence: TGTACCAGCAGCCAAGATTTTAGAACAGGGGGGAGGAATGAGCAGTTCCTC.